This entry concerns a single T cell receptor (beta chain). The data derive from a study of blood T cell repertoires in COVID-19. Study-level background: Each recovered donor of Cohort 3 presented with two negative PCRs, clearance, or symptom resolution.

CDR1 is ENHRY, CDR2 SYGVKD, per germline. This CDR3 contains 16 residues. The V and J ends lost 3 bases and 9 bases respectively, with 18 bases between them. Ages ranged from about 18 to 89 years, with residence in approximately 23 US areas. Repertoires were generated with immunoSEQ multiplex PCR, while TCRdb's copy carries only in-frame clones and drops some. This table has 200,000 to 250,000 clones, roughly nine tenths appearing once. V is TRBV10-3 and J is TRBJ1-6; possibly TRBD1 for D (6 bases). The sequence came from a woman aged 50 to 60 in a cohort exposed to, infected with or recovered from COVID-19 (not recorded which). Input material: PBMCs or T cells enriched from blood (not recorded which). CDR3 protein: CAISDARTELRSPLHF. The CDR3 DNA reads TGTGCCATCAGTGATGCCCGGACAGAACTTCGTTCACCCCTCCACTTT.